Included here is one T cell receptor (beta chain) sequence, with context. What it recognizes is unknown. CDR3 length equals 13 residues. Trimming stripped 0 bases from V and 8 bases from J, with 13 bases between. Germline CDR1 and CDR2: GTSNPN and SVGIG (reference sequence). This entry belongs to a study of cytomegalovirus exposure and HLA in healthy donors. Study findings and constraints: TRBV6-2, TRBV6-3 and some other V segments were unresolvable in 87-base-pair reads. Common viral pathogens seemed to be connected with several of the most significant clusters, according to a later analysis. High specificity and sensitivity for cytomegalovirus status were reported for the classifier. Sequencing likely generated an artifact that appeared as a cluster of highly shared sequence variants.

PCR used 60 Vbeta primers and 13 Jbeta primers. Assay: immunoSEQ multiplex PCR; the TCRdb copy retains only in-frame clones and omits some. The repertoire includes 100,000 to 130,000 clones, roughly 70% of them detected once, and about 15% sits in the top ten. Material: PBMCs. This clonotype was sampled from a woman between 40 and 50 years old in good health and CMV-seropositive. V and J are TRBV30 and TRBJ1-2, with no clear D. This chain's CDR3 is CAWSVQIALGYTF. The DNA for the CDR3 is TGTGCCTGGAGTGTACAGATCGCCCTCGGCTACACCTTC. The full variable domain, its missing parts supplied by reference TRBV30 and TRBJ1-2, is SQTIHQWPATLVQPVGSPLSLECTVEGTSNPNLYWYRQAAGRGLQLLFYSVGIGQISSEVPQNLSASRPQDRQFILSSKKLLLSDSGFYLCAWSVQIALGYTFGSGTRLTVV.